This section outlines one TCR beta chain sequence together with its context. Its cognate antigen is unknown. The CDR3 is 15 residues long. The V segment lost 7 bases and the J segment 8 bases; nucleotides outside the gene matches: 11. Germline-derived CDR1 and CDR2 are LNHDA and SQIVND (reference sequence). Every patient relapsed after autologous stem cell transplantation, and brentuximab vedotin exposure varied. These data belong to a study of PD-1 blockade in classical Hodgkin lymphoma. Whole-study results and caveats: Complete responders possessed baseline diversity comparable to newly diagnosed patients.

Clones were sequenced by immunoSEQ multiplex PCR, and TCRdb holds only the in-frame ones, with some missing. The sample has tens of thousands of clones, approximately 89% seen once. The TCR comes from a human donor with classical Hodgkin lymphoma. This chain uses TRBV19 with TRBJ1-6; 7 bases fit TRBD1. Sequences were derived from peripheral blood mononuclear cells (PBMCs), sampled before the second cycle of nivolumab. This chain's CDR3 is CASTTPGQPYSPLHF. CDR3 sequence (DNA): TGTGCCAGTACTACACCGGGACAGCCATATTCACCCCTCCACTTT.